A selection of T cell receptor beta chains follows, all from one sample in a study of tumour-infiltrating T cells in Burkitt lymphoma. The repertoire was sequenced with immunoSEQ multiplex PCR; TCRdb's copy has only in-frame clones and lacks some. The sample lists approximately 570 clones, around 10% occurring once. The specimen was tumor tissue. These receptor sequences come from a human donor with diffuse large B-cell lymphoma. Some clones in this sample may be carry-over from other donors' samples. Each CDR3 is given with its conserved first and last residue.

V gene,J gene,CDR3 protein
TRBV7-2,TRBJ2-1,CASSTGGGGAYNEQFF